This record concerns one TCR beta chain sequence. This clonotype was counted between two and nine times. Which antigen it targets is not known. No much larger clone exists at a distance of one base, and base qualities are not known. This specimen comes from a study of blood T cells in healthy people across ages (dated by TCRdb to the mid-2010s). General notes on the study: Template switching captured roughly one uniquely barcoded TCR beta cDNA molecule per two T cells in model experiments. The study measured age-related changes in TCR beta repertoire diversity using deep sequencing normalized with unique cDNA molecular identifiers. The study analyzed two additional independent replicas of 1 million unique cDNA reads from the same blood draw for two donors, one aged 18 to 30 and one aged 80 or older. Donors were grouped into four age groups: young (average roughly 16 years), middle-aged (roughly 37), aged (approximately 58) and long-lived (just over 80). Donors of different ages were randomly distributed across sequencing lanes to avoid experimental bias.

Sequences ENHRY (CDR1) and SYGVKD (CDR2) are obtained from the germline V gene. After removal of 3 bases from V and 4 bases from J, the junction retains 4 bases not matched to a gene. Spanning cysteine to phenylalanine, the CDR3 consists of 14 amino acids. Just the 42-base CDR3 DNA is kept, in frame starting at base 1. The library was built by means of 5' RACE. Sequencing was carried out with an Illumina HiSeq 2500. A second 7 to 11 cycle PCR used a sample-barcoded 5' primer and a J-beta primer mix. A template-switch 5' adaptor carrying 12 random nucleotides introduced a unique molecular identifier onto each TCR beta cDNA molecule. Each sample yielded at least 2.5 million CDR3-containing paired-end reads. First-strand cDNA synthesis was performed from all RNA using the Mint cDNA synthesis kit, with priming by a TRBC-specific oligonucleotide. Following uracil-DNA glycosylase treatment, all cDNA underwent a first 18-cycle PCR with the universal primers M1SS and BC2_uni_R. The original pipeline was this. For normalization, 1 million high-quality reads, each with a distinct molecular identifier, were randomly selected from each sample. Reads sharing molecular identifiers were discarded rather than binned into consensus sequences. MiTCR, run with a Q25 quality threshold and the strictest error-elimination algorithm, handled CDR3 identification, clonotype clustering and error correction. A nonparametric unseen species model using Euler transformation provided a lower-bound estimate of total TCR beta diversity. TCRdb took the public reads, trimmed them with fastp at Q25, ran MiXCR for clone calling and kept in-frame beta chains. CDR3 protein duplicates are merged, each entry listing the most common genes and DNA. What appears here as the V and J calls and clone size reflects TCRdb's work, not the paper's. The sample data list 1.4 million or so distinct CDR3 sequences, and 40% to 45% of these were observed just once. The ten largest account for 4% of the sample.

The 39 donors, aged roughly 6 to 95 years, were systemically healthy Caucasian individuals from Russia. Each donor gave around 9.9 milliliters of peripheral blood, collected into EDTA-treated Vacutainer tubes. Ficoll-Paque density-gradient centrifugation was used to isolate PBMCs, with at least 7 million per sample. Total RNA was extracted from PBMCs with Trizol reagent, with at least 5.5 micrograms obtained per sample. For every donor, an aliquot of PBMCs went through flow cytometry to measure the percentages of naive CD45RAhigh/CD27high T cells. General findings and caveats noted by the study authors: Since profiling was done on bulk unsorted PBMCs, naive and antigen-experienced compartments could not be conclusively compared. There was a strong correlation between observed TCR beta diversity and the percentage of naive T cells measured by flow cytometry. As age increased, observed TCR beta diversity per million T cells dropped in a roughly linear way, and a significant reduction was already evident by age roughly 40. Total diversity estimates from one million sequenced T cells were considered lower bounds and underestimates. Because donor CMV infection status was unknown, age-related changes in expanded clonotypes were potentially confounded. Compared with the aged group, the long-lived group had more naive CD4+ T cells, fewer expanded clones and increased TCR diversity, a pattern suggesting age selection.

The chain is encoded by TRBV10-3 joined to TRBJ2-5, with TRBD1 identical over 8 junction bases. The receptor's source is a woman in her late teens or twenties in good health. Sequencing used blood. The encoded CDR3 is CAISDPGGLETQYF. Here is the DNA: TGTGCCATCAGTGATCCAGGGGGCTTAGAGACCCAGTACTTC.